This T cell receptor (beta chain) was obtained from a study of CD8 T cells in Susac syndrome. Reverse transcription used roughly 0.45 to 1 ug RNA and random hexamers. TCR beta CDR3 was amplified by immunoSEQ multiplex PCR. This amplification extended across 54 Vbeta and 13 Jbeta segments. TCRdb re-derived calls from the immunoSEQ multiplex PCR reads in MiXCR, one entry per CDR3 protein. The table lists more than 65,000 distinct CDR3 sequences, 85% to 95% of them singletons. V shed 2 bases and J shed 7 bases, with 14 bases lying between them. The CDR3 has 13 residues. CDR1 GTSNPN and CDR2 SVGIG come from the germline V gene (reference sequence).

The receptor was derived from a human donor with multiple sclerosis. The sample was CD8+ T cells from PBMCs. V and J are TRBV30 and TRBJ1-1, with D possibly being TRBD1 (5 bases). CDR3 amino acids: CAWSRDEFSEAFF. The CDR3 bases are TGTGCCTGGAGTCGGGACGAGTTCAGTGAAGCTTTCTTT.